This TCR beta chain emerged from a study of a mutant IDH1 vaccine in newly diagnosed glioma (dated by TCRdb to the early 2020s). A note on the overall study: Of the approximately 34 patients who were treated, about 62% were male and approximately 38% were female, and the mean age was around 41 years. Six visits were used for peripheral blood collection: V03 (baseline), V05, V07, V10, V12 and V13. For exploratory analyses, some 24 treated patients had longitudinal TCRB deep sequencing done wherever samples were available. Prior to enrollment, standard therapy consisting of radiotherapy alone, temozolomide alone, or radiochemotherapy with temozolomide had been administered to patients, with the combination being received by most patients. Overall study results and their limits: PBMC samples for TCRB deep sequencing were selected based on availability. Immune responses induced by the vaccine were seen in approximately 92% of patients across multiple MHC alleles. The authors noted that analyses of patient blood samples could not be reproduced because of sample limitations. Changes in the top peripheral T cell clonotypes picked up by TCRB sequencing did not appear to be linked to pseudoprogression.

The CDR3 spans 12 residues, from the cysteine through the phenylalanine. Only CDR3 DNA remains: 36 bases, in frame from the first base. From the germline V gene, CDR1 is ENHRY and CDR2 is SYGVKD. V sheds 5 bases and J sheds 7 bases, leaving 11 bases between their ends. The table lists this clone with a few counts. Its target antigen remains unknown. The sample holds no much larger clone one base away, and base qualities are not on file. Interpreted using the paper, the time point label stands for: baseline, week 1 (first vaccination visit). Read against the paper, the sample's treatment or condition label means: pre-vaccination baseline after standard-of-care therapy. Donors had newly diagnosed WHO grade 3 or 4 IDH1-mutant astrocytomas with loss of nuclear ATRX. The samples were drawn from NOA16, a multicentre, single-arm, open-label phase I trial in Germany that tested a mutant IDH1 peptide vaccine in humans for the first time. For immunogenicity testing, the blood drawn at visit V03 was used as the baseline sample. Genomic DNA for TCRB sequencing was extracted from EDTA blood using the DNeasy Blood and Tissue Kit.

The receptor library was made with the immunoSEQ multiplex PCR assay. The hsTCRB Kit was used according to the manufacturer's protocol to amplify rearranged TCR beta chain sequences. TCRB libraries were sequenced on an Illumina MiSeq. In the source study's methods: The proprietary platform of the kit vendor was used for demultiplexing, trimming and gene mapping. The immuneACCESS repertoire file appears here via TCRdb, limited to in-frame rearrangements. These files lack a portion of the clones; in checked studies, under half of the deficit traces to unresolved V genes, and the cause of the others is not known. That table furnishes V, J and clone size, whereas the DNA furnished D and trimming. The sample includes just under 95,000 clones, with around 77% observed a single time. The ten most abundant clones make up 7% to 9% of the sample.

Recombination joined TRBV10-3 with TRBJ1-1; the D gene remains uncertain. The sequenced sample was PBMCs, obtained from a glioma patient treated with radiotherapy, temozolomide or both. The sequence was obtained from a man aged 40-49 years with glioma. The DNA sequence is TGTGCCATCAGTCCGGACGGTTATGAAGCTTTCTTT. It codes for CAISPDGYEAFF.